This T cell receptor (beta chain) was obtained from a study of human T cells and chemical hapten exposure. Germline trimming cut 8 bases from V and 3 bases from J; bases unmatched to any gene: 7. Germline assignment: CDR1 MNHEY and CDR2 SVGEGT. This CDR3 contains 15 residues. Each CDR3 protein gets one entry after TCRdb re-called the 5' RACE reads with MiXCR. The data hold some 150,000 distinct CDR3 sequences, with approximately 4% observed a single time. Sequencing started from total RNA isolated from unfractionated whole blood. Many counts were recorded for this clonotype. The receptor was derived from a female donor in good health. The J gene is TRBJ2-1, the V gene TRBV6-2 or TRBV6-3, with 10 positions matching TRBD2. CDR3 amino acids: CASEQAGGFYNEQFF. For the CDR3, the DNA is TGTGCCAGCGAACAAGCGGGGGGGTTCTACAATGAGCAGTTCTTC.